Below, one TCR beta chain is given with its context. The antigen is undetermined. The data were obtained in a study of shared clonotypes between healthy human individuals. Broader study findings: Rarefaction indicated that sorted-subset sequencing remained incomplete although depth was large. Only blood underwent sampling, and tissue repertoires likely differ. Sharing across a few donors was seen in 4.5% to 6.5% of naive CD4 clonotypes.

Sorted-subset replicate PCR reactions were performed with approximately 180 ng DNA, corresponding to roughly 27,000 T cell genomes. TCRdb keeps only in-frame clones here, not all; method: immunoSEQ multiplex PCR. The table lists 2.5 million or so clones, around 90% of them singletons, with around 0.14% in the top ten. The clonotype was recovered from a man between 18 and 29 years old in good health. The source material was naive CD4+ T cells sorted from blood. Regarding subset: CD45RA+ positively selected.

The CDR3 DNA sequence: TGCGCCAGCAGCCCGGACGAGGACAGACGAAATGAAAAACTGTTTTTT. Its protein product is CASSPDEDRRNEKLFF. The chain is built from TRBV5-1 and TRBJ1-4, with TRBD1 as a possible D gene (6 bases). The ends were cut back, 4 bases at V and 5 bases at J, with 18 bases in the middle. The germline V gene encodes CDR1 SGHRS and CDR2 YFSETQ. The CDR3 spans 16 residues.